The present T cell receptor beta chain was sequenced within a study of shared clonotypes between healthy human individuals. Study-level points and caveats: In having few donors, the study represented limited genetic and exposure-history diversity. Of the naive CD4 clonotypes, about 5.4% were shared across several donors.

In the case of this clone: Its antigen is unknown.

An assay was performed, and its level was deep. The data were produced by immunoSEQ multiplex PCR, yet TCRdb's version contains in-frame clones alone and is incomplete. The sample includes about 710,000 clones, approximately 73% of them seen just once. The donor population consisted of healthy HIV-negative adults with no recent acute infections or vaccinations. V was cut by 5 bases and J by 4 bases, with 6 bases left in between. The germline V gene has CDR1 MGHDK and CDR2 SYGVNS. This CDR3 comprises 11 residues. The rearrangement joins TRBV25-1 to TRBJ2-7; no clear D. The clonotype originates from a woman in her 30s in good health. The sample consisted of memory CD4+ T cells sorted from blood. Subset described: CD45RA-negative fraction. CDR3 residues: CASSTEYEQYF. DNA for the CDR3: TGTGCCAGCAGTACCGAGTACGAGCAGTACTTC.